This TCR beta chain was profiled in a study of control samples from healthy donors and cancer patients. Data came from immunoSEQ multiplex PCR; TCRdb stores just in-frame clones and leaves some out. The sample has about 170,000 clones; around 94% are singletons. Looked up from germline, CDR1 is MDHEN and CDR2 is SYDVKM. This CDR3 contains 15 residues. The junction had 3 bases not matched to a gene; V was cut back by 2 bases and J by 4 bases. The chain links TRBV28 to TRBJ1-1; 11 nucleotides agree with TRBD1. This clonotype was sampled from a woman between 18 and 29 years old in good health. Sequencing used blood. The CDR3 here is CASSLTGTGGTEAFF. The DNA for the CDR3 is TGTGCCAGCAGTTTAACGGGGACAGGGGGCACTGAAGCTTTCTTT.